What follows are 24 T cell receptor beta chains derived from one specimen sequenced in a study of T cells in Graves' hyperthyroidism and ophthalmopathy. The TCR beta CDR3 regions underwent amplification using RNA transcripts as the source. During a first-round RT-PCR of the TCR CDR3, the HTBI primer set was used. TCRdb fed the multiplex PCR reads into MiXCR, producing one record per CDR3 protein. This repertoire shows approximately 330,000 distinct CDR3 sequences, roughly 13% found once; its top ten account for 34%. The sample consisted of blood. These receptors were collected from a woman aged 40-49 years with Graves' ophthalmopathy.

This clonotype has a count of ten or more. The chain employs TRBV12-3 or TRBV12-4 and TRBJ2-7; D call uncertain. The CDR3 extends over 14 amino acids. V was pared by 3 bases and J by 9 bases, with 18 bases between. Written as DNA, the CDR3 is TGTGCCAGCAGTTTCGAGACTCATATGCTGGGGCAGTACTTC. It encodes CASSFETHMLGQYF.

This rearrangement joins TRBV2 to TRBJ1-3; no definite D call. V lost 6 bases and J lost 0, with 9 bases in between. Germline V CDR1 and CDR2: SNHLY, FYNNEI. The CDR3 consists of 14 residues. The CDR3 DNA reads TGTGCCAGCAGCGTGATGAGCTCTGGAAACACCATATATTTT. Translation: CASSVMSSGNTIYF.

This clonotype was seen just once. V is TRBV4-2 and J is TRBJ2-3, with D unresolved. CDR3 length: 13 amino acids. V was cut by 0 bases and J by 3 bases, with 4 bases left in between. Germline CDR1 LGHNA, CDR2 YNFKEQ. In DNA form, the CDR3 reads TGTGCCAGCAGCCAAGATTGGACAGATACGCAGTATTTT. Amino acid sequence: CASSQDWTDTQYF.

This clonotype was observed a handful of times. CDR3 protein: CASSPPNPYEQYF. In DNA, the CDR3 is TGCGCCAGCAGCCCCCCGAATCCCTACGAGCAGTACTTC. V is TRBV10-2 and J is TRBJ2-7; D ambiguous. Germline values: CDR1 WSHSY, CDR2 SAAADI. There are 13 residues in the CDR3. The ends were cut back, 6 bases at V and 2 bases at J, with 11 bases in the middle.

The rearrangement joins TRBV19 to TRBJ1-4, with 7 bases that match TRBD1. Germline trimming cut 5 bases from V and 7 bases from J; bases unmatched to any gene: 10. The CDR3 consists of 15 residues. CDR1 and CDR2 (germline): LNHDA, SQIVND (reference sequence). CDR3 residues: CASSQNRGLGEKLFF. In nucleotides, the CDR3 is TGTGCCAGTAGTCAGAACAGGGGTCTTGGTGAAAAACTGTTTTTT.

The rearrangement joins TRBV24-1 to TRBJ2-1, with D perhaps TRBD1 (5 bases). Germline V gene sequence: CDR1 KGHDR, CDR2 SFDVKD. Trimming pared 6 bases from V and 4 bases from J, leaving 18 bases between. This CDR3 is 16 amino acids long. The CDR3 region is CATSNKLTVAYNEQFF. Here the CDR3 DNA reads TGTGCCACCAGTAACAAACTGACAGTCGCTTACAATGAGCAGTTCTTC.

This clonotype was counted at least ten times. This chain joins TRBV6-2 or TRBV6-3 and TRBJ2-1; 10 bases match TRBD2. There are 15 residues in the CDR3. J lost 4 bases, V lost 6 bases, and 6 bases had no gene match. Germline V gene sequence: CDR1 MNHEY, CDR2 SVGEGT. CDR3 sequence reads: CASRKTSGPYNEQFF. CDR3 bases: TGTGCCAGCAGAAAGACTAGCGGGCCGTACAATGAGCAGTTCTTC.

This clonotype was observed at least ten times. V usage is TRBV2 and J usage is TRBJ1-1; tentatively, D is TRBD1 (6 bases). Between the trimmed V and J ends, which lost 4 bases and 4 bases, there was a span of 10 bases. There are 13 residues in the CDR3. The germline V gene has CDR1 SNHLY and CDR2 FYNNEI. The chain's CDR3 is CASSGNRVTEAFF. As DNA, the CDR3 is TGTGCCAGCAGTGGAAACAGGGTCACTGAAGCTTTCTTT.

This clonotype was detected many times. DNA of the CDR3: TGTGCCAGCAGCTTAGGACAGGGTAGGGGTCAAGAGACCCAGTACTTC. Encoded protein: CASSLGQGRGQETQYF. This rearrangement joins TRBV7-2 to TRBJ2-5; 7 nucleotides align to TRBD1. In germline, CDR1 is SGHTA, CDR2 FQGNSA. Unmatched junction bases numbered 7, after V lost 1 base and J lost 2 bases. CDR3 length: 16 amino acids.

The V and J genes are TRBV6-5 and TRBJ2-5; no definite D call. With 0 bases removed from V and 6 bases from J, the gap between germline ends came to 8 bases. CDR3 length equals 13 residues. CDR1 is MNHEY and CDR2 is SVGAGI in the germline V gene. Written as DNA, the CDR3 is TGTGCCAGCAGTTACTCGAACAGCCAGACCCAGTACTTC. This gives the protein CASSYSNSQTQYF.

Many counts were recorded for this clonotype. The rearrangement uses TRBV7-9 and TRBJ2-1, with D unresolved. This CDR3 has 15 amino acids. Looked up from germline, CDR1 is SEHNR and CDR2 is FQNEAQ (reference sequence). V was trimmed by 5 bases and J by 0 bases, leaving 11 bases between them. The CDR3 nucleotides read TGTGCCAGCAGCCTGGAGTCCCGCTCCTACAATGAGCAGTTCTTC. This encodes CASSLESRSYNEQFF.

This chain links TRBV5-5 with TRBJ2-3, with a tentative D call TRBD1 (6 bases). The germline V gene has CDR1 SGHKS and CDR2 YYEKEE (reference sequence). Deletions cut 3 bases from V and 0 bases from J, with 20 bases between. This CDR3 is built from 18 residues. This CDR3 is CASSSPSTGSYSTDTQYF. The CDR3 DNA reads TGTGCCAGCAGCTCCCCCTCCACAGGGAGCTATAGCACAGATACGCAGTATTTT.

A few counts support this clonotype. The chain uses TRBV27 and TRBJ2-5, with 10 bases identical to TRBD1. This CDR3 comprises 13 residues. With V trimmed by 6 bases and J by 13 bases, 11 bases remained unmatched. Germline V gives CDR1 MNHEY, CDR2 SMNVEV (reference sequence). The CDR3 sequence is CASSIQGQGIRYF. Here the CDR3 DNA reads TGTGCCAGCAGCATACAGGGACAGGGGATAAGGTACTTC.

This clonotype has a count of ten or more. This rearrangement joins TRBV10-3 to TRBJ2-5, with a possible D match to TRBD1 (6 bases). From germline, CDR1 is ENHRY and CDR2 SYGVKD. V dropped 2 bases and J dropped 5 bases, with 21 bases sitting between them. CDR3 size: 17 residues. The chain's CDR3 is CAISEPYRANSRETQYF. DNA of the CDR3: TGTGCCATCAGTGAGCCGTACAGGGCCAATAGTCGGGAGACCCAGTACTTC.

A note on this clonotype: A much bigger clone sits one base away, suggesting this may be a read error. This chain links TRBV6-1 with TRBJ2-2; 8 positions match TRBD1. J was trimmed by 6 bases and V by 7 bases; bases with no gene match: 10. CDR1 is MNHNS and CDR2 is SASEGT in the germline V gene. The CDR3 contains 15 residues. CDR3 DNA: TGTGCCAGCATTCGGAGTCCCAGGGGGCCCGGGGAGCTGTTTTTT. Its protein product is CASIRSPRGPGELFF.

This clonotype was recorded a few times. The genes are TRBV30 and TRBJ2-2, with 10 bases aligning to TRBD2. J lost 10 bases, V lost 4 bases, and 12 bases had no gene match. The CDR3 covers 15 residues. Germline loops: CDR1 GTSNPN, CDR2 SVGIG (reference sequence). The CDR3 reads CAWTRLASGSSELFF. The DNA for the CDR3 is TGTGCCTGGACCCGACTCGCTAGCGGGAGTTCGGAGCTGTTTTTT.

This clonotype was observed many times. The genes are TRBV5-5 and TRBJ1-5, with D tentatively TRBD1 (5 bases). Germline lookup yields CDR1 SGHKS and CDR2 YYEKEE (reference sequence). CDR3 length: 15 amino acids. V lost 1 base and J 6 bases, leaving 14 bases between the germline ends. The CDR3 bases are TGTGCCAGCAGCTTGTCCGGGGGTCAGGTTCAGCCCCAGCATTTT. Translated, it gives CASSLSGGQVQPQHF.

The genes are TRBV6-1 and TRBJ1-1, with TRBD1 identical over 8 bases. Germline V CDR1 and CDR2: MNHNS, SASEGT. The CDR3 has 13 amino acids. Trimming removed 10 bases from V and 8 bases from J; junction bases left unmatched: 12. CDR3 nucleotide sequence: TGTGCCATCAAGCCCCAGGGGGCAGGAGAAGCTTTCTTT. Its protein is CAIKPQGAGEAFF.

The V gene is TRBV7-6, the J gene TRBJ2-1, with D tentatively TRBD2 (5 bases). CDR3 length: 15 residues. The germline V gene encodes CDR1 SGHVS and CDR2 FNYEAQ. V was cut by 5 bases and J by 14 bases, with 25 bases left in between. Here the CDR3 reads CASSLDLRGSSLKFF. The DNA for the CDR3 is TGTGCCAGCAGCCTAGACCTCCGGGGTTCGTCTCTGAAGTTCTTC.

This clonotype has at least ten counts. The gene calls are TRBV7-2 and TRBJ1-1, with D perhaps TRBD1 (5 bases). The V end lost 5 bases, the J end lost 4 bases, and 14 bases lay between the germline ends. The CDR3 covers 14 residues. CDR1 SGHTA and CDR2 FQGNSA come from the germline V gene. The DNA for the CDR3 is TGTGCCAGCAGCCGTTTGAGCGGGGGCACTGAAGCTTTCTTT. Encoded protein: CASSRLSGGTEAFF.

The chain employs TRBV10-1 and TRBJ1-3; D is undetermined. The CDR3 spans 15 residues. Trimming took off 6 bases at V and 3 bases at J, with 15 bases between the two ends. Germline CDR1 reads WNHNN; CDR2 reads SYGVQD (reference sequence). CDR3 residues: CASSQDAGFGNTIYF. The CDR3 DNA reads TGCGCCAGCAGCCAGGATGCGGGGTTTGGAAACACCATATATTTT.

This clonotype was seen a handful of times. The chain recombines TRBV3-1 with TRBJ1-6; possible D gene TRBD1, 5 bases. The CDR3 contains 16 residues. In germline, CDR1 is LGHDT, CDR2 YNNKEL (reference sequence). V lost 1 base and J lost 0, with 7 bases in between. CDR3 region: CASSQVGASYNSPLHF. The CDR3 nucleotides are TGTGCCAGCAGCCAAGTCGGGGCCTCCTATAATTCACCCCTCCACTTT.

This chain uses TRBV3-1 with TRBJ2-5; D might be TRBD2 (5 bases). The CDR3 sequence is 16 residues long. V lost 0 bases and J 6 bases, leaving 17 bases between the germline ends. Germline V gene data show CDR1 as LGHDT and CDR2 as YNNKEL (reference sequence). This CDR3 is CASSQELLAKTQTQYF. The DNA for the CDR3 is TGTGCCAGCAGCCAAGAGTTGCTAGCCAAGACACAGACCCAGTACTTC.

This chain uses TRBV20-1 with TRBJ1-3; TRBD1 is a possible D gene (6 bases). The CDR3 runs to 12 residues. V shed 6 bases and J shed 5 bases, with 11 bases lying between them. CDR1 is DFQATT, CDR2 SNEGSKA, per germline (reference sequence). The CDR3 spells CSASQGRNTIYF. CDR3 coding DNA: TGCAGTGCCTCTCAGGGGCGAAACACCATATATTTT.